This TCR beta chain was sequenced in a study of blood T cells in healthy people across ages. Study-wide points: Strong correlation linked observed beta diversity and percent naive T cells.

CDR3 size: 14 residues. Per germline, CDR1 KGHSH and CDR2 LQKENI. V gave up 2 bases and J gave up 6 bases; unmatched junction bases: 6. There are a few counts of this clonotype. Its antigen is undetermined. Together with a sample-barcoded 5' primer, a J-beta primer mix was included in a second PCR lasting roughly 6 to 12 cycles. The template-switch adaptor, which had 12 random nucleotides, put a tag on each cDNA molecule. TCRdb re-derived calls from the 5' RACE reads in MiXCR, one entry per CDR3 protein. The sample records a few hundred thousand distinct CDR3 sequences, roughly a quarter being singletons. Donors ranged from about 6 to 95 years old and were healthy Caucasians in Russia. There were at least 6 micrograms of total RNA extracted from every sample.

This rearrangement joins TRBV18 to TRBJ2-7; TRBD1 agrees at 8 bases. This sequence originates from a woman aged 65 to 85 in good health. The source material was blood. Here the CDR3 reads CASSPTDRGGEQYF. CDR3 DNA: TGTGCCAGCTCACCAACCGACAGGGGTGGCGAGCAGTACTTC.